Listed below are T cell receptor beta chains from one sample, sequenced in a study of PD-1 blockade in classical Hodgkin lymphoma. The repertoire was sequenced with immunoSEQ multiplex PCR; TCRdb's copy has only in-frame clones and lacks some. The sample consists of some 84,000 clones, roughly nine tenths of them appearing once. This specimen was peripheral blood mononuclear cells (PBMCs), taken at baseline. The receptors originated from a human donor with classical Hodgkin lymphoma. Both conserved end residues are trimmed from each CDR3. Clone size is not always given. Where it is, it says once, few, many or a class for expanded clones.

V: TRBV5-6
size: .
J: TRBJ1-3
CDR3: ASSYGTEDLSGNTIY

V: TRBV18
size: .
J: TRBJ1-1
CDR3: ASSPTLQVNTEAF

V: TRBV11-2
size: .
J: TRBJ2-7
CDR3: ASTFTASGQQY

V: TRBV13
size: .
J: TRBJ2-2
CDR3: ASSQSWGLDTGELF

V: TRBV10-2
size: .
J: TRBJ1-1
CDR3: ASSDPGTGNTEAF

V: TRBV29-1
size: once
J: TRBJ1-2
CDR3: SVESGVPLANYGYT

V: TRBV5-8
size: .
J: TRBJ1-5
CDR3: ASSLSNQPQH

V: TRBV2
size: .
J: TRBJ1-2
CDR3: ASGGDRAGYGYT

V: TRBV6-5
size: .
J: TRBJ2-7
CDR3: ASRTDSLGEQY

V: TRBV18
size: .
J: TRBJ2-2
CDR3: ASSPPMGEGTGELF

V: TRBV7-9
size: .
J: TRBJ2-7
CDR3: ASSPGTTAYEQY

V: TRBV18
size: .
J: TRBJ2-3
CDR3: ASSLKGTSGADTQY

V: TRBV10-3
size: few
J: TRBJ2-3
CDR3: AISAEGGRTTDTQY

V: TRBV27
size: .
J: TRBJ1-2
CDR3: ASSLYANYGYT

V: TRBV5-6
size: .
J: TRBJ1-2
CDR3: ASTRSGGPNYGYT

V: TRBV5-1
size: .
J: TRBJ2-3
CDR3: ASSLAGLETDTQY

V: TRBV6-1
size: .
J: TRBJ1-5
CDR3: ASSEFQGYNQPQH

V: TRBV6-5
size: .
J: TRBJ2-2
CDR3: ASSYSRTVNTGELF

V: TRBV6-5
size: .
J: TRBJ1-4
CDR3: ASSQVPGKLF

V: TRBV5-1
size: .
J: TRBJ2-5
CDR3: ASSLGGTRGQETQY

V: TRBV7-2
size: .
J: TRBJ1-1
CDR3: ASSSLTGAAEAF

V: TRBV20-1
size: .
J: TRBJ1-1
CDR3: SARGDTEAF

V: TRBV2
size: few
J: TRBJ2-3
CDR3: ASSDGTSERDTQY

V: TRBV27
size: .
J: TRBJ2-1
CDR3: ASSTTGTSGSNEQF

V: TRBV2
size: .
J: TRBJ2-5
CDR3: ASSARLALETQY

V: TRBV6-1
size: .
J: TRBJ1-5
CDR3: ASSERTSWGSQH

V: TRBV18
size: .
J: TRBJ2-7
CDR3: ASSPRQGEAYEQY

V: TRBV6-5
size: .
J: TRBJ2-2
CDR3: ASSYSQWETGELF

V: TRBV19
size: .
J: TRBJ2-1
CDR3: ASRLADRREQF

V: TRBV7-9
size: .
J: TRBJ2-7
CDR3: ASSFGVSYEQY

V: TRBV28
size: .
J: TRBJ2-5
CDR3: ASSPHLEETQY

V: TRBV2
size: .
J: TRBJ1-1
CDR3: ASRGQGRVNTEAF

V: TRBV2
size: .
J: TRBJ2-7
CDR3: ASSDPGHSSYEQY

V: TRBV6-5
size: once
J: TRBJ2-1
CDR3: ASSRVTSGQDEQF

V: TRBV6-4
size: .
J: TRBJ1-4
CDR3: ASSELGTGGEKLF

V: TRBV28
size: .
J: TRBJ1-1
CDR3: ASRREGLNTEAF

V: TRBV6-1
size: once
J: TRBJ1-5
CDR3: AGTLGASGQPQH

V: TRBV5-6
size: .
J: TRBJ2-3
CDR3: ASSLPLAGEEDTQY

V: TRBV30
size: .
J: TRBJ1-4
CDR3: AWSDRLGRLF

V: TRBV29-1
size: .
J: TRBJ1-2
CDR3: SVEEGPGLLRGYT

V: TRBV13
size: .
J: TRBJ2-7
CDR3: ASSPRLAGVEEQY

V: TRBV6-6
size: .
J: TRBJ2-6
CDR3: ASIRNSGANVLT

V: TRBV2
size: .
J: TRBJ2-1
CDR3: ASSPFGAGGNYNEQF

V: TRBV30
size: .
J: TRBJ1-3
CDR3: ASRRSGNTIY

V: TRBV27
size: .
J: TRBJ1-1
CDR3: ASSSWTGVDTEAF